One sample yielded the 18 T cell receptor beta chains listed below, sequenced in a study of shared clonotypes between healthy human individuals. Data came from immunoSEQ multiplex PCR; TCRdb stores just in-frame clones and leaves some out. The sample lists more than 450,000 clones; 60% to 85% were seen once. The sample taken for sequencing was PBMCs. These receptors all stem from a woman between 40 and 50 years old in good health. Some clones in this sample may be carry-over from other donors' samples.

The gene calls are TRBV18 and TRBJ2-7; the match to TRBD2 covers 7 bases. V lost 3 bases to trimming and J lost 4 bases; unmatched junction nucleotides: 9. Per germline, CDR1 KGHSH and CDR2 LQKENI. This CDR3 has 15 residues. The CDR3 DNA follows: TGTGCCAGCTCACCTCGATCTAGCGGTTCTTACGAGCAGTACTTC. Translation gives CASSPRSSGSYEQYF.

J is TRBJ2-3 and V is TRBV5-1; TRBD2 aligns across 7 bases. V lost 4 bases, J lost 7 bases, and 9 bases stayed unmatched. Germline V lookup: CDR1 SGHRS, CDR2 YFSETQ. This CDR3 is 14 amino acids long. This CDR3 is CASSRGLETYTQYF. CDR3 nucleotide sequence: TGCGCCAGCAGCCGCGGACTAGAAACATATACGCAGTATTTT.

Turning to this clone: Other DNA sequences in the same sample also yield this CDR3. V usage is TRBV11-2 and J usage is TRBJ2-2; D gene unclear. The V gene's germline CDR1 is SGHAT and CDR2 FQNNGV. Between the trimmed V and J ends, which lost 1 base and 4 bases, there was a span of 4 bases. This CDR3 has 13 residues. CDR3: CASSLGVTGELFF. CDR3 DNA sequence: TGTGCCAGCAGCTTAGGAGTCACCGGGGAGCTGTTTTTT.

V is TRBV7-9 and J is TRBJ2-7; 7 nucleotides match TRBD2. The length of the CDR3 is 14 residues. Unmatched junction bases numbered 9, after V lost 6 bases and J lost 4 bases. CDR1 and CDR2 from the germline V gene are SEHNR and FQNEAQ (reference sequence). The CDR3 DNA reads as TGTGCCAGCAGTAGACTCGCGGGAGTGTACGAGCAGTACTTC. Translation: CASSRLAGVYEQYF.

This chain joins TRBV7-8 and TRBJ2-2, with TRBD2 identical over 10 bases. This CDR3 contains 17 residues. The V segment lost 1 base and the J segment 6 bases; nucleotides outside the gene matches: 8. Germline CDR1 SGHVS, CDR2 FQNEAQ. CDR3 sequence (DNA): TGTGCCAGCAGCTTAGTGGCTAGCGGGAGATCGTCCGGGGAGCTGTTTTTT. Residues: CASSLVASGRSSGELFF.

The V and J genes are TRBV5-6 and TRBJ1-2, with no clear D. The CDR3 length is 13 residues. The V gene lost 0 bases and the J gene lost 3 bases, with 6 bases spanning the gap. The germline gives CDR1 SGHDT, CDR2 YYEEEE. The CDR3: CASSLVAHYGYTF. The CDR3 DNA reads TGTGCCAGCAGCTTGGTCGCTCACTATGGCTACACCTTC.

The rearrangement joins TRBV6-5 to TRBJ2-5, with D perhaps matching TRBD1 (5 bases). V was shortened by 8 bases and J by 7 bases, with 17 bases between the two germline ends. Germline lookup yields CDR1 MNHEY and CDR2 SVGAGI. The CDR3 consists of 13 residues. The CDR3 region has the DNA TGTGCCAGCTCAGTCACAGGTCCAGGGACCCAGTACTTC. Its translation: CASSVTGPGTQYF.

This clone was seen only once. V usage is TRBV9 and J usage is TRBJ2-5, with D unresolved. Germline loops: CDR1 SGDLS, CDR2 YYNGEE. The CDR3 is 14 amino acids. The V gene lost 0 bases and the J gene lost 2 bases, with 8 bases spanning the gap. CDR3 coding DNA: TGTGCCAGCAGCGTAGGGCCGATACAAGAGACCCAGTACTTC. Protein product: CASSVGPIQETQYF. The variable domain in full, with the rest retrieved from reference TRBV9 and TRBJ2-5, is DSGVTQTPKHLITATGQRVTLRCSPRSGDLSVYWYQQSLDQGLQFLIQYYNGEERAKGNILERFSAQQFPDLHSELNLSSLELGDSALYFCASSVGPIQETQYFGPGTRLLVL.

Regarding this clone: The sample carries other DNA sequences with the same CDR3. This chain joins TRBV5-1 and TRBJ2-5; a weak D match, TRBD2 (5 bases). The CDR3 is 13 residues long. CDR1 SGHRS and CDR2 YFSETQ come from the germline V gene. V lost 4 bases to trimming and J lost 1 base, with 8 bases between them. CDR3 sequence: CASSLEGQETQYF. The CDR3 coding sequence is TGCGCCAGCAGCCTCGAGGGCCAAGAGACCCAGTACTTC.

The genes are TRBV28 and TRBJ1-5; no reliable D call. Germline CDR1 and CDR2: MDHEN and SYDVKM. The germline V and J ends were trimmed by 3 bases and 2 bases, with 11 bases remaining between them. The CDR3 is 15 residues long. This CDR3 is CASSFSSDGNQPQHF. The CDR3 nucleotides are TGTGCCAGCAGTTTTAGTTCGGACGGCAATCAGCCCCAGCATTTT.

The V and J genes are TRBV4-2 and TRBJ2-2, with TRBD1 as a possible D gene (8 bases). CDR3 length equals 15 residues. V shed 4 bases and J shed 3 bases, with 12 bases lying between them. CDR1 and CDR2 (germline): LGHNA, YNFKEQ. The CDR3 here is CASSRTGRDTGELFF. In nucleotides, the CDR3 is TGTGCCAGCAGCCGGACAGGGAGGGACACCGGGGAGCTGTTTTTT.

The chain has TRBV6-5 and TRBJ2-1; TRBD1 is a possible D gene (5 bases). V was trimmed by 0 bases and J by 3 bases, leaving 6 bases between them. The CDR3 extends over 14 amino acids. The germline V gene encodes CDR1 MNHEY and CDR2 SVGAGI. CDR3 DNA: TGTGCCAGCAGTTACTCGACAGTCTACAATGAGCAGTTCTTC. It encodes CASSYSTVYNEQFF.

The chain links TRBV4-2 to TRBJ2-2; 8 nucleotides match TRBD1. Germline loops: CDR1 LGHNA, CDR2 YNFKEQ. The CDR3 has 14 amino acids. V shed 2 bases and J 9 bases; nucleotides not matched to a gene: 5. CDR3 sequence (DNA): TGTGCCAGCAGCCAACCGACAGGGGCCCGGGAGCTGTTTTTT. It specifies CASSQPTGARELFF.

The rearrangement uses TRBV5-5 and TRBJ2-7; D could derive from TRBD1 or TRBD2 (5 bases each). The CDR3 extends over 13 amino acids. Germline-derived CDR1 and CDR2 are SGHKS and YYEKEE (reference sequence). With 4 bases removed from V and 2 bases from J, the gap between germline ends came to 10 bases. The CDR3 is CASSAGTPYEQYF. The DNA for the CDR3 is TGTGCCAGCAGCGCCGGGACGCCCTACGAGCAGTACTTC.

The genes are TRBV6-5 and TRBJ1-5, with D hard to call. The V gene lost 0 bases and the J gene lost 3 bases, with 9 bases spanning the gap. The germline V gene has CDR1 MNHEY and CDR2 SVGAGI. The CDR3 spans 15 residues. DNA for the CDR3: TGTGCCAGCAGTTACTCGAGACAATCCAATCAGCCCCAGCATTTT. As protein: CASSYSRQSNQPQHF.

This rearrangement joins TRBV30 to TRBJ2-5; 7 positions agree with TRBD1. V lost 2 bases, J lost 7 bases, and 10 bases stayed unmatched. The CDR3 spans 14 residues. The germline gives CDR1 GTSNPN, CDR2 SVGIG (reference sequence). CDR3 amino acids: CAWSPDRERGTQYF. The CDR3 coding sequence is TGTGCCTGGAGTCCCGACAGGGAAAGGGGGACCCAGTACTTC. Filled out from reference TRBV30 and TRBJ2-5, the complete variable domain reads SQTIHQWPATLVQPVGSPLSLECTVEGTSNPNLYWYRQAAGRGLQLLFYSVGIGQISSEVPQNLSASRPQDRQFILSSKKLLLSDSGFYLCAWSPDRERGTQYFGPGTRLLVL.

The table lists this clone with a count of one. V usage is TRBV6-4 and J usage is TRBJ2-1, with TRBD1 as a possible D gene (5 bases). The CDR3 is made up of 13 amino acids. V lost 4 bases and J lost 9, with 13 bases in between. The germline V gene encodes CDR1 MRHNA and CDR2 SNTAGT. In DNA, the CDR3 is TGTGCCAGCAGTGGATTTTGGGGCGGTGAGCAGTTCTTC. Translating it yields CASSGFWGGEQFF.

This clone turned up a few times. The chain has TRBV7-6 and TRBJ2-7, with 9 bases matching TRBD1. With V trimmed by 5 bases and J by 2 bases, 7 bases remained unmatched. The CDR3 runs to 15 residues. Germline lookup yields CDR1 SGHVS and CDR2 FNYEAQ. The CDR3 nucleotides are TGTGCCAGCAGCCTGGGACAGGGACCGGCCTACGAGCAGTACTTC. It specifies CASSLGQGPAYEQYF.